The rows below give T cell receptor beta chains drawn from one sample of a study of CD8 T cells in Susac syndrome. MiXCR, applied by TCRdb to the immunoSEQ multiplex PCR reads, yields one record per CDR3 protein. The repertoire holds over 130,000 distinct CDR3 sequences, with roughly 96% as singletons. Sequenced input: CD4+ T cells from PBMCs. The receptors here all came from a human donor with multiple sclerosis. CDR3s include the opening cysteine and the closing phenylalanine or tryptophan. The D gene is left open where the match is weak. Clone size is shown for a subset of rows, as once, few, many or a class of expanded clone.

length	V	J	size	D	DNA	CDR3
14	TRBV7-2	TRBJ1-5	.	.	TGTGCCAGCAGCTTAGCGGGTACTTATCAGCCCCAGCATTTT	CASSLAGTYQPQHF
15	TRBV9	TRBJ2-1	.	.	TGTGCCAGCAGCGTAGGGGGCTATGTAGGCAATGAGCAGTTCTTC	CASSVGGYVGNEQFF
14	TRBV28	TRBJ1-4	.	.	TGTGCCAGCAGTCCGCCAGGTCGTGGGTTGGAACTGTTTTTT	CASSPPGRGLELFF
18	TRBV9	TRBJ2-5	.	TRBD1	TGTGCCAGCAGCGTAGGTCTGGGACAGGGGGCCTACGAAGAGACCCAGTACTTC	CASSVGLGQGAYEETQYF
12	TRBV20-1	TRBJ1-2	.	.	TGCAGTGCGGGAACAGAAAACTATGGCTACACCTTC	CSAGTENYGYTF
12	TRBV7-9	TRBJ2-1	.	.	TGTGCCAGCAGCTTAGCTAGCAATGAGCAGTTCTTC	CASSLASNEQFF
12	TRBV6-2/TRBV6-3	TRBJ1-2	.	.	TGTGCCAGCAGTTACGTGACAGGCCCCTTAACCTTC	CASSYVTGPLTF
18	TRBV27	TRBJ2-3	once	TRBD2	TGTGCCAGCGGGGGATCTAGCGGGAGACTCTTGAGGACAGATACGCAGTATTTT	CASGGSSGRLLRTDTQYF
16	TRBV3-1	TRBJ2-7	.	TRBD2	TGTGCCAGCAGCCAAGTGGCTAGCGGGAGCCTCTACGAGCAGTACTTC	CASSQVASGSLYEQYF
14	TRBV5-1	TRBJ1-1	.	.	TGCGCCAGCGGGCTCAGAGGGTCCTCCACTGAAGCTTTCTTT	CASGLRGSSTEAFF
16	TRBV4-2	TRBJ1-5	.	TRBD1	TGTGCCAGCAGCCAAGGTTCAGGGGGCGGGGGGCAGCCCCAGCATTTT	CASSQGSGGGGQPQHF
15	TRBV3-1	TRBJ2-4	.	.	TGTGCCAGCAGCCACCCGGGGGGCTACGAAAACATTCAGTACTTC	CASSHPGGYENIQYF
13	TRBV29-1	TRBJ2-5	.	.	TGCAGCGTTGGACGGGGTGGTGGAGAGACCCAGTACTTC	CSVGRGGGETQYF
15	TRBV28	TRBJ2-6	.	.	TGTGCCAGCAGTACGGAGGGGGCTGGGGCCAACGTCCTGACTTTC	CASSTEGAGANVLTF
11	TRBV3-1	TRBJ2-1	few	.	TGTGCCAGCAGGGCGTACAATGAGCAGTTCTTC	CASRAYNEQFF
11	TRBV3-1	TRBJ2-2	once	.	TGTGCCAGCAACTCCGCCGGGGAGCTGTTTTTT	CASNSAGELFF
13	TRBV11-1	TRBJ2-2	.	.	TGTGCCAGCAGCGAACAGGTCCCCGGGGAGCTGTTTTTT	CASSEQVPGELFF
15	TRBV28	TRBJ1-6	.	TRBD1	TGTGCCAGCAGTCTCGGGACAGGGGGAAAATCACCCCTCCACTTT	CASSLGTGGKSPLHF
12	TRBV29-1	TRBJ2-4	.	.	TGCAGCGTTGATCTAGTTGGAAACATTCAGTACTTC	CSVDLVGNIQYF
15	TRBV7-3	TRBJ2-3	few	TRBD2	TGTGCCAGCAGCTCGGGACTAGCGGGGGTGGATACGCAGTATTTT	CASSSGLAGVDTQYF
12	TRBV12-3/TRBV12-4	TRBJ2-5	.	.	TGTGCCAGCAGTCCCAAGGTAGAGACCCAGTACTTC	CASSPKVETQYF
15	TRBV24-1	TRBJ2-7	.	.	TGTGCCACCAGTGACCAGGATAAACCCCCCTACGAGCAGTACTTC	CATSDQDKPPYEQYF
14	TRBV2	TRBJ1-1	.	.	TGTGCCAGCAGTGTGTTAAGGGAAGAAGTTGAAGCTTTCTTT	CASSVLREEVEAFF
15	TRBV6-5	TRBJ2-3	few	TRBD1	TGTGCCAGCAGTTCCTCCCGGGACAGGGGACATACGCAGTATTTT	CASSSSRDRGHTQYF
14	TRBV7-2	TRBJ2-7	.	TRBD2	TGTGCCAGCAGCTTAAAGCGGGGGGTCTACGAGCAGTACTTC	CASSLKRGVYEQYF
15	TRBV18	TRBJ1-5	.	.	TGTGCCAGCTCCCGCAGGGGATCGAGCAATCAGCCCCAGCATTTT	CASSRRGSSNQPQHF
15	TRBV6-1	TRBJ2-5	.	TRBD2	TGTGCCAGCAGCGCCCTAGCGGCCCGGCGGGAGACCCAGTACTTC	CASSALAARRETQYF
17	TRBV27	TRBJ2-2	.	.	TGTGCCAGCTCATCCCCCCGGGGCAGGGAAAATCCCGGGGAGCTGTTTTTT	CASSSPRGRENPGELFF
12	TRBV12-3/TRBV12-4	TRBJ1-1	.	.	TGTGCCAGCACGGTACTGAACACTGAAGCTTTCTTT	CASTVLNTEAFF
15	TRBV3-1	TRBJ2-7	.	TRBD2	TGTGCCAGCAGCCCGCGGGGGGCCATCTCCTACGAGCAGTACTTC	CASSPRGAISYEQYF
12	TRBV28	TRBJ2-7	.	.	TGTGCCAGCGGTAATAGGGGCTACGAGCAGTACTTC	CASGNRGYEQYF
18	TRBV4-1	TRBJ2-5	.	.	TGCGCCAGCAGCCAAGTTCGGATAAGGGCCGAGATTGGAGAGACCCAGTACTTC	CASSQVRIRAEIGETQYF
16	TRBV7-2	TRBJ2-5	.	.	TGTGCCAGCAGCTTAGCTGGGGCCGGGGACCAAGAGACCCAGTACTTC	CASSLAGAGDQETQYF
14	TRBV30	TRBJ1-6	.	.	TGTGCCTGGAGTGTACATCAAAATAATTCACCCCTCCACTTT	CAWSVHQNNSPLHF
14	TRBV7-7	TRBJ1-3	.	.	TGTGCCAGCAGTTTAGGGCCAACTGGAAACACCATATATTTT	CASSLGPTGNTIYF
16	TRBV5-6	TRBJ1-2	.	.	TGTGCCAGCAGCTTGCGGGCCGGGGCCAGCGGCTATGGCTACACCTTC	CASSLRAGASGYGYTF
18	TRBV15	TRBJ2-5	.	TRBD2	TGTGCCACCAGCAGAGATCTGGCGAGCGGGGGGCCCGGGGAGACCCAGTACTTC	CATSRDLASGGPGETQYF
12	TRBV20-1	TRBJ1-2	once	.	TGCAGTGCCCTAGGGCAGGGCTCTGGCTACACCTTC	CSALGQGSGYTF
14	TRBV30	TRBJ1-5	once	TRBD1	TGTGCCTGGAGTTCGACAGGGGGCTGGCAGCCCCAGCATTTT	CAWSSTGGWQPQHF
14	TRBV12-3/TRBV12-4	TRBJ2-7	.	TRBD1	TGTGCCAGCAGTCCCGGGACAGGGGCCTACGAGCAGTACTTC	CASSPGTGAYEQYF
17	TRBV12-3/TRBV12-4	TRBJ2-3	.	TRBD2	TGTGCCAGCAGTTTGGCCAGACTAGCGGGAGAAGCAGATACGCAGTATTTT	CASSLARLAGEADTQYF
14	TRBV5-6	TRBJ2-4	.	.	TGTGCCAGCAGCCTGGGACACCCTTCTAACATTCAGTACTTC	CASSLGHPSNIQYF
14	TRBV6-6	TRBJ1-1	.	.	TGTGCCAGCAGTTCAACTGGCGGGACGACTGAAGCTTTCTTT	CASSSTGGTTEAFF
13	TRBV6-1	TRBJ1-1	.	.	TGTGCCAGCACGGGTCATAGGAACACTGAAGCTTTCTTT	CASTGHRNTEAFF
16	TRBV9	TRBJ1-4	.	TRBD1	TGTGCCAGCAGCGCCTGGACAGGAGAACATAATGAAAAACTGTTTTTT	CASSAWTGEHNEKLFF
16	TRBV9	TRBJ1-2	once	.	TGTGCCAGCAGTCGACAGGCTGACGATTATGGCTATGGCTACACCTTC	CASSRQADDYGYGYTF
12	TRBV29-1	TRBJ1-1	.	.	TGCAGCGTCGCCATTAGTGACACTGAAGCTTTCTTT	CSVAISDTEAFF
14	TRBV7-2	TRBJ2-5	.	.	TGTGCCAGCAGGCGGTTCGGGGGTGGGGAGACCCAGTACTTC	CASRRFGGGETQYF
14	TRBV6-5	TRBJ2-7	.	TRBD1	TGTGCCAGCAGGGACCGGACAGGTAGCGCCGAGCAGTACTTC	CASRDRTGSAEQYF
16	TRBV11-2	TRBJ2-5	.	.	TGTGCCAGCAGCTTACCAGGGGTGGTGGGCCAAGAGACCCAGTACTTC	CASSLPGVVGQETQYF
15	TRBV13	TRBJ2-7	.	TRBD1	TGTGCCAGCAGCACCTCCGGGACAGGGGGCGGCGAGCAGTACTTC	CASSTSGTGGGEQYF
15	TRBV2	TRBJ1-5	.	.	TGTGCCAGCAGTGAAGACGGGACCCCGATCGAGCCCCAGCATTTT	CASSEDGTPIEPQHF
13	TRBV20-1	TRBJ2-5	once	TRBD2	TGCAGTGCTAGAGATCTAGCGGGAGAGACCCAGTACTTC	CSARDLAGETQYF